One sample yielded the 13 T cell receptor beta chains listed below, sequenced in a study of T cells in Graves' hyperthyroidism and ophthalmopathy. Regions amplified from RNA transcripts were the TCR beta CDR3 regions. A first-round RT-PCR of the TCR CDR3 used the HTBI primer set. One entry per CDR3 protein results from TCRdb running MiXCR on the multiplex PCR reads. Of almost 500,000 distinct CDR3 sequences in the sample, approximately 22% are singletons; the top ten hold around 50%. Specimen: blood. The receptors here all came from a woman aged 65 to 85 with Graves' ophthalmopathy.

This clonotype appeared a few times. The chain joins TRBV3-1 to TRBJ1-2; D may be TRBD1 (5 bases). V lost 3 bases to trimming and J lost 5 bases, with 7 bases between them. In germline, CDR1 is LGHDT, CDR2 YNNKEL (reference sequence). The CDR3 loop spans 12 amino acids. CDR3 region: CASSHGAYGYTF. The CDR3 DNA follows: TGTGCCAGCAGCCACGGGGCATATGGCTACACCTTC. The full variable domain, its missing parts supplied by reference TRBV3-1 and TRBJ1-2, is DTAVSQTPKYLVTQMGNDKSIKCEQNLGHDTMYWYKQDSKKFLKIMFSYNNKELIINETVPNRFSPKSPDKAHLNLHINSLELGDSAVYFCASSHGAYGYTFGSGTRLTVV.

This clonotype was counted ten times or more. The genes are TRBV11-2 and TRBJ2-1, with TRBD2 identical over 9 bases. V trimming: 6 bases; J trimming: 9 bases; junction bases outside the gene matches: 12. This CDR3 contains 15 residues. Germline V gene lookup returns CDR1 SGHAT and CDR2 FQNNGV. The CDR3 DNA follows: TGTGCCAGCAGTACAACCGGGACTAGCTTTACTGAGCAGTTCTTC. This translates into CASSTTGTSFTEQFF.

The chain is built from TRBV6-1 and TRBJ2-3; TRBD2 might be the D (6 bases). Trimming pared 3 bases from V and 4 bases from J, leaving 17 bases between. This CDR3 comprises 16 residues. Germline V lookup: CDR1 MNHNS, CDR2 SASEGT. The CDR3 DNA sequence: TGTGCCAGCAGTGACTTCTCTAGCGAGACCCCAGATACGCAGTATTTT. This encodes CASSDFSSETPDTQYF.

This clonotype has a count of ten or more. Here the CDR3 DNA reads TGTGCCAGCAGTGAAGACGCTTCGACAGCGCCTAGCTACACCTTC. Its translation: CASSEDASTAPSYTF. V usage is TRBV2 and J usage is TRBJ1-2; possible D gene TRBD1, 5 bases. V was pared by 1 base and J by 9 bases, with 18 bases between. The CDR3 extends over 15 amino acids. Germline CDR1 is SNHLY and CDR2 is FYNNEI.

The DNA of the CDR3 is TGTGCCAGCTCCCCCTGGGGGGGACCCCCAGATACGCAGTATTTT. This translates into CASSPWGGPPDTQYF. The chain links TRBV27 to TRBJ2-3; 7 nucleotides align to TRBD2. The germline CDR1 and CDR2 sequences are MNHEY and SMNVEV (reference sequence). Unmatched junction bases numbered 12, after V lost 8 bases and J lost 4 bases. This CDR3 comprises 15 residues.

This clonotype has ten or more counts. The chain links TRBV6-1 to TRBJ1-1, with D tentatively TRBD1 (5 bases). Per the germline V gene, CDR1 is MNHNS and CDR2 is SASEGT. The CDR3 is 12 residues long. Trimming removed 8 bases from V and 2 bases from J, with 9 bases in between. As DNA, the CDR3 is TGTGCCAGCGAGGGGCCTAACACTGAAGCTTTCTTT. This translates into CASEGPNTEAFF.

The genes are TRBV9 and TRBJ2-1; D call uncertain. CDR3 size: 15 residues. V shed 3 bases and J shed 0 bases, with 10 bases lying between them. Germline V CDR1 and CDR2: SGDLS, YYNGEE. The CDR3 DNA follows: TGTGCCAGCAGCGCCCGGACGAGCTCCTACAATGAGCAGTTCTTC. Translated, it gives CASSARTSSYNEQFF.

This chain connects TRBV5-5 to TRBJ2-7, with TRBD2 identical over 10 bases. Germline CDR1 is SGHKS and CDR2 is YYEKEE (reference sequence). V lost 2 bases and J lost 2; bases outside the gene matches: 7. This CDR3 has 16 residues. The CDR3 loop is CASSFLAGDITYEQYF. CDR3 DNA: TGTGCCAGCAGCTTCCTAGCGGGAGACATTACCTACGAGCAGTACTTC.

J is TRBJ1-2 and V is TRBV18, with no clear D. This CDR3 is 14 amino acids long. Per germline, CDR1 KGHSH and CDR2 LQKENI. V gave up 2 bases and J gave up 4 bases, with 11 bases separating them. CDR3 residues: CASSPSWESYGYTF. The CDR3 DNA sequence: TGTGCCAGCTCACCAAGTTGGGAAAGCTATGGCTACACCTTC. Looking up the rest from reference TRBV18 and TRBJ1-2 gives the full variable domain: NAGVMQNPRHLVRRRGQEARLRCSPMKGHSHVYWYRQLPEEGLKFMVYLQKENIIDESGMPKERFSAEFPKEGPSILRIQQVVRGDSAAYFCASSPSWESYGYTFGSGTRLTVV.

V is TRBV7-9 and J is TRBJ2-1, with 11 nucleotides matching TRBD2. Germline assignment: CDR1 SEHNR and CDR2 FQNEAQ (reference sequence). V lost 5 bases and J lost 7; bases outside the gene matches: 10. The CDR3 runs to 16 residues. DNA of the CDR3: TGTGCCAGCAGCCGCCCCTCTAGCGGGAGGTCGAATGAGCAGTTCTTC. Its protein product is CASSRPSSGRSNEQFF.

This chain uses TRBV5-4 with TRBJ2-5; possible D gene TRBD1, 5 bases. The germline CDR1 and CDR2 sequences are SGHNT and YYREEE (reference sequence). The CDR3 is 14 amino acids. V lost 0 bases and J lost 3, with 9 bases in between. CDR3: CASSLEGREETQYF. CDR3 coding DNA: TGTGCCAGCAGCTTGGAAGGCAGGGAAGAGACCCAGTACTTC.

The V gene is TRBV5-1, the J gene TRBJ2-7; D might be TRBD2 (5 bases). CDR3 size: 14 residues. The V end lost 0 bases, the J end lost 6 bases, and 13 bases lay between the germline ends. From germline, CDR1 is SGHRS and CDR2 YFSETQ. CDR3 loop: CASSLAILSGEQYF. The CDR3 DNA sequence: TGCGCCAGCAGCTTGGCAATTCTCAGCGGCGAGCAGTACTTC.

This clonotype was counted many times. V and J are TRBV11-2 and TRBJ1-1; D gene uncertain. This CDR3 comprises 13 residues. Germline CDR1 and CDR2: SGHAT and FQNNGV. Trimming removed 0 bases from V and 1 base from J, with 3 bases in between. CDR3 bases: TGTGCCAGCAGCTTAGACCCGAACACTGAAGCTTTCTTT. Its translation is CASSLDPNTEAFF.